This TCR beta chain comes out of a study of shared clonotypes between healthy human individuals. The assay was immunoSEQ multiplex PCR, and TCRdb's table has in-frame clones only and misses some. The sample contains about 690,000 clones, less than 95% of which appear only once. A few counts support this clone. Germline CDR1 reads SGHDN; CDR2 reads FVKESK. V gave up 4 bases and J gave up 5 bases, with 17 bases separating them. The CDR3 has 15 residues. Material for sequencing was memory CD8+ T cells from PBMCs. Documented subset: CD45RO+ cells pooled with CCR7-negative TemRA cells. The TCR was taken from a man between 18 and 35 years old in good health. Some clones in this sample may be carry-over from other donors' samples. This sequence joins TRBV14 and TRBJ1-1; weak D call: TRBD1 (6 bases). The DNA for the CDR3 is TGTGCCAGCAGCCCTTGGGGGGGGGCAGGAACTGAAGCTTTCTTT. This sequence encodes CASSPWGGAGTEAFF.